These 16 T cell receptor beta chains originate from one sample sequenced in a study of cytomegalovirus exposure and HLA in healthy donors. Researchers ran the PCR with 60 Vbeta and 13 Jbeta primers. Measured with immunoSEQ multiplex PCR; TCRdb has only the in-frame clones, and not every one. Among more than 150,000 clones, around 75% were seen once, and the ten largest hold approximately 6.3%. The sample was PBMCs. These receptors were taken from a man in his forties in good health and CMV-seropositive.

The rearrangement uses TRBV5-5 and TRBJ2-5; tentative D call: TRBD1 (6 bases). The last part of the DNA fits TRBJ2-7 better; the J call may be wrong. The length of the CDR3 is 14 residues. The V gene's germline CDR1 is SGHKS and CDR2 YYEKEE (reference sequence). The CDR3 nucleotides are TGTGCCAGCAGCTTGGACAGGGAATTCTACGAGCAGTACTTC. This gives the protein CASSLDREFYEQYF.

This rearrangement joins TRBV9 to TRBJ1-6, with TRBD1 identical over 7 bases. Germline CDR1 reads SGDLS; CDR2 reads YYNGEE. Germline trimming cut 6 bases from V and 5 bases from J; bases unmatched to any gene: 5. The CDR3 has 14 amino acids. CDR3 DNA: TGTGCCAGCAAACGGGACAGTAATAATTCACCCCTCCACTTT. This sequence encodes CASKRDSNNSPLHF.

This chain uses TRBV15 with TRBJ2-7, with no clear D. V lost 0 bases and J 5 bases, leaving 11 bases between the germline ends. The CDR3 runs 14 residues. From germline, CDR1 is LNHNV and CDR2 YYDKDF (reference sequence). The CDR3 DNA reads TGTGCCACCAGCAGAGATATGGCAACCGACGAGCAGTACTTC. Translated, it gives CATSRDMATDEQYF.

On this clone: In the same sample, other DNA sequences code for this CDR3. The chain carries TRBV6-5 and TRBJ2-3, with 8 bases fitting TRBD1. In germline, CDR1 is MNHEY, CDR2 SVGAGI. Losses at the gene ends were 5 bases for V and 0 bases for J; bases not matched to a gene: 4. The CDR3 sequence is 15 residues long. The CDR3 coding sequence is TGTGCCAGCAGTCGGGACAGGCCTAGCACAGATACGCAGTATTTT. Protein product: CASSRDRPSTDTQYF.

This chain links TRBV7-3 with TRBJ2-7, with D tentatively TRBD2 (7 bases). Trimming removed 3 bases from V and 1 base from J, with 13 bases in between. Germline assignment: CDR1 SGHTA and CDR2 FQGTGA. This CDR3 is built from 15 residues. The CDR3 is CASSLGAGESYEQYF. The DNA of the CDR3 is TGTGCCAGCAGCTTGGGGGCGGGGGAATCCTACGAGCAGTACTTC.

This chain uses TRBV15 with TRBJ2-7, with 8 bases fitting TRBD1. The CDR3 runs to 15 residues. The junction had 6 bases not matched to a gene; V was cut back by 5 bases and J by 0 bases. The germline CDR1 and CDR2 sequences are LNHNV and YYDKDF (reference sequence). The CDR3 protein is CATSAGGVSSYEQYF. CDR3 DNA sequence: TGTGCCACCAGCGCAGGGGGCGTGAGCTCCTACGAGCAGTACTTC. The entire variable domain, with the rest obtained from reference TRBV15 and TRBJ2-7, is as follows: DAMVIQNPRYQVTQFGKPVTLSCSQTLNHNVMYWYQQKSSQAPKLLFHYYDKDFNNEADTPDNFQSRRPNTSFCFLDIRSPGLGDTAMYLCATSAGGVSSYEQYFGPGTRLTVT.

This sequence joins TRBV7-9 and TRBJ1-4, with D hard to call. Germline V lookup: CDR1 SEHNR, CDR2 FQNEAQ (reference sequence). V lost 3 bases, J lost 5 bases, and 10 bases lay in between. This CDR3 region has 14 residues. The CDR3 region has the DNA TGTGCCAGCAGCTTTCTTGGAGAAAATGAAAAACTGTTTTTT. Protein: CASSFLGENEKLFF.

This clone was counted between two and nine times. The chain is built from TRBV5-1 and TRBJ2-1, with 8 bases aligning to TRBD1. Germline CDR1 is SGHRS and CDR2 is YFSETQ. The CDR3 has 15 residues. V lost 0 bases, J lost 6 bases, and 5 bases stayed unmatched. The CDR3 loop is CASSLDQGAVNEQFF. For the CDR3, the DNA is TGCGCCAGCAGCTTGGATCAGGGGGCGGTCAATGAGCAGTTCTTC.

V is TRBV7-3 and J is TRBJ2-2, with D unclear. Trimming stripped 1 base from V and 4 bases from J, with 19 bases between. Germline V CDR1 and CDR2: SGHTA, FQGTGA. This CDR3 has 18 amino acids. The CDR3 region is CASSLSERKLYTTGELFF. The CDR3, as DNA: TGTGCCAGCAGCTTAAGTGAAAGAAAACTATACACCACCGGGGAGCTGTTTTTT.

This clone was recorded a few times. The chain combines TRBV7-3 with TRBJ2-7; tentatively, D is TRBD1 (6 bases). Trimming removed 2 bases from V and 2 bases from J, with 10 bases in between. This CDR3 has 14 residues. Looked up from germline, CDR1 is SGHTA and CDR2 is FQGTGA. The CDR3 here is CASSLEWGPYEQYF. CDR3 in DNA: TGTGCCAGCAGCTTAGAGTGGGGGCCCTACGAGCAGTACTTC.

CDR3 sequence: CASSYSRGTEAFF. The CDR3, as DNA: TGTGCCAGCAGTTACTCGAGAGGTACTGAAGCTTTCTTT. The chain has TRBV6-5 and TRBJ1-1; D not certain. The length of the CDR3 is 13 residues. V gave up 0 bases and J gave up 5 bases, with 7 bases separating them. Germline CDR1 MNHEY, CDR2 SVGAGI.

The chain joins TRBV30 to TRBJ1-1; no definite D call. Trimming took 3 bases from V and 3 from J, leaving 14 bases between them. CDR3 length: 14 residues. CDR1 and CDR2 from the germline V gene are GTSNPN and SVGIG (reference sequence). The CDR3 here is CAWSLGLGDTEAFF. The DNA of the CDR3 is TGTGCCTGGAGCCTCGGACTCGGTGACACTGAAGCTTTCTTT.

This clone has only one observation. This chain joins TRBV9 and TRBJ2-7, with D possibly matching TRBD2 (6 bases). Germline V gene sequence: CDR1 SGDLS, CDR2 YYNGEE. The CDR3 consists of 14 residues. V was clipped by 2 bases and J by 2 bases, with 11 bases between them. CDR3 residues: CASSVEGQAYEQYF. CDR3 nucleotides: TGTGCCAGCAGCGTGGAGGGGCAGGCCTACGAGCAGTACTTC. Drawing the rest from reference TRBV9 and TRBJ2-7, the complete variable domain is DSGVTQTPKHLITATGQRVTLRCSPRSGDLSVYWYQQSLDQGLQFLIQYYNGEERAKGNILERFSAQQFPDLHSELNLSSLELGDSALYFCASSVEGQAYEQYFGPGTRLTVT.

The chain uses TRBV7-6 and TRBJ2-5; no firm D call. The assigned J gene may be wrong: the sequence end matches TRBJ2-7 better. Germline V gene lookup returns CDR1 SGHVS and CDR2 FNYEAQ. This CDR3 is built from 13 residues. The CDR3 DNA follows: TGTGCCAGCAGCTTACGCCCAGGATACGAGCAGTACTTC. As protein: CASSLRPGYEQYF.

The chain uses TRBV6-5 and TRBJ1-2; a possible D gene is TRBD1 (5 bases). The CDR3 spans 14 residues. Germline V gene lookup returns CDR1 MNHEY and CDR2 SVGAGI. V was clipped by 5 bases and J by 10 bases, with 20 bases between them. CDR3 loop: CASSLQRGGRAYTF. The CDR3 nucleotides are TGTGCCAGCAGTCTACAAAGGGGCGGCCGCGCCTACACCTTC.

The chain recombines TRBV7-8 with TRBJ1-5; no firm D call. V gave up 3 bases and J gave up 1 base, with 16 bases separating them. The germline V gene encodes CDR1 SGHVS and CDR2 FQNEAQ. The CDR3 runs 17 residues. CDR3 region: CASSFSVHGGSNQPQHF. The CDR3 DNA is TGTGCCAGCAGCTTTTCAGTCCACGGAGGGAGCAATCAGCCCCAGCATTTT. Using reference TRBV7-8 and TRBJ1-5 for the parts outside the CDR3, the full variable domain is GAGVSQSPRYKVAKRGQDVALRCDPISGHVSLFWYQQALGQGPEFLTYFQNEAQLDKSGLPSDRFFAERPEGSVSTLKIQRTQQEDSAVYLCASSFSVHGGSNQPQHFGDGTRLSIL.